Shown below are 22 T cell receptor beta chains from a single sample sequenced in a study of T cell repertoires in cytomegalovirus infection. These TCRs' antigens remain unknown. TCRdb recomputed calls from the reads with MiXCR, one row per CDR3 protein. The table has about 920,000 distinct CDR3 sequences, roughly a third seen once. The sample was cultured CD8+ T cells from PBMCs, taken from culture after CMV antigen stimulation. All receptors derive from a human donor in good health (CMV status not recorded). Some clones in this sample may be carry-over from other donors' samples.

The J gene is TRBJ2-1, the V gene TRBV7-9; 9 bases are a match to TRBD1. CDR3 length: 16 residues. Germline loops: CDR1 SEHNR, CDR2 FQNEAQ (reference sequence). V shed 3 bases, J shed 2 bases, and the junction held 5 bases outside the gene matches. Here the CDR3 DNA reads TGTGCCAGCAGCTTCAGACAGGGGGGTGCCTACAATGAGCAGTTCTTC. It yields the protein CASSFRQGGAYNEQFF.

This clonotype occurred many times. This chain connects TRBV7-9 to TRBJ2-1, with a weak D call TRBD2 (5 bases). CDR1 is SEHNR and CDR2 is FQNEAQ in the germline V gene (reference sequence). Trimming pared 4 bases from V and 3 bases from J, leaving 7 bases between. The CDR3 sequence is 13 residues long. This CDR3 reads CASSSDYYNEQFF. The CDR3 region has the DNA TGTGCCAGCAGCTCCGACTACTACAATGAGCAGTTCTTC.

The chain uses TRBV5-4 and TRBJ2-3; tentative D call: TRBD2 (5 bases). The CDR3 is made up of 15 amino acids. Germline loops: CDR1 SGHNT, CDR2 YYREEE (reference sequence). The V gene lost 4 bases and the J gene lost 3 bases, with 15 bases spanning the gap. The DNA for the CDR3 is TGTGCCAGCAGCCGGGATCCCTTGGGGACAGATACGCAGTATTTT. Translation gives CASSRDPLGTDTQYF.

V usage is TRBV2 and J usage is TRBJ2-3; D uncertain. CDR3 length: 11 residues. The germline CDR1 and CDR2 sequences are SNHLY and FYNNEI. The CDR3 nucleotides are TGTGCAGAACTAAACGAGGATACGCAGTATTTT. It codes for CAELNEDTQYF.

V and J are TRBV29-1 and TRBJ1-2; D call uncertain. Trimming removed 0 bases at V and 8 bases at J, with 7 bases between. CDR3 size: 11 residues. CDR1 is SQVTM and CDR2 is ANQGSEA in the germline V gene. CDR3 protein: CSVEDRVGYTF. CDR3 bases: TGCAGCGTTGAAGATCGGGTCGGCTACACCTTC.

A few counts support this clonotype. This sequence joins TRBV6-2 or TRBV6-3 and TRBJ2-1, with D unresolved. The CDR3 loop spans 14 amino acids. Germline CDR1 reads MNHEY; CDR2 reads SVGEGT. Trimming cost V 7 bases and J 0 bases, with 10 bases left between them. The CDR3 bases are TGTGCCAGCACTGAAAGGAGCTCCTACAATGAGCAGTTCTTC. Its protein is CASTERSSYNEQFF.

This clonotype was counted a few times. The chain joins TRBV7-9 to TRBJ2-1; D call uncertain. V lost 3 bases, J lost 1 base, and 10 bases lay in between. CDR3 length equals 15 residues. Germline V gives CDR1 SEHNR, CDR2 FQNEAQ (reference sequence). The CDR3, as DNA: TGTGCCAGCAGCTTTATAACGGGTTCCTACAATGAGCAGTTCTTC. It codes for CASSFITGSYNEQFF.

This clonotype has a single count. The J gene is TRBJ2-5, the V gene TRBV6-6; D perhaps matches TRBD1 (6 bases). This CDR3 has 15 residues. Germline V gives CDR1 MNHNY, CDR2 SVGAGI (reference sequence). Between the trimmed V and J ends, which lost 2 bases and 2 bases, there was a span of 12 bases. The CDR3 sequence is CASSYLRTAQETQYF. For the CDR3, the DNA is TGTGCCAGCAGTTACCTCCGGACAGCGCAAGAGACCCAGTACTTC.

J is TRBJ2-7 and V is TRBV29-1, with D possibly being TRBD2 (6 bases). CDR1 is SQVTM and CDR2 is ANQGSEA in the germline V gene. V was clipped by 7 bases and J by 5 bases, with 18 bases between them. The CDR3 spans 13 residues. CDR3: CSAVTPRGNEQYF. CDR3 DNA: TGCAGCGCGGTGACCCCCCGGGGGAACGAGCAGTACTTC.

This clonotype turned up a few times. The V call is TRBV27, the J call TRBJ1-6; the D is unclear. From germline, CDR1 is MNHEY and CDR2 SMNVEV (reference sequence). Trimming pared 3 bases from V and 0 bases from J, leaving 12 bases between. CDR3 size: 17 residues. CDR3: CASSFSRLPSYNSPLHF. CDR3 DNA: TGTGCCAGCAGTTTCTCCAGGCTGCCCTCCTATAATTCACCCCTCCACTTT.

The CDR3 region is CASSHSGLAQPQHF. Here the CDR3 DNA reads TGTGCCAGCAGCCACAGTGGGTTAGCACAGCCCCAGCATTTT. This chain uses TRBV7-2 with TRBJ1-5; no firm D call. Trimming took off 5 bases at V and 7 bases at J, with 15 bases between the two ends. CDR1 is SGHTA and CDR2 is FQGNSA in the germline V gene. The CDR3 spans 14 residues.

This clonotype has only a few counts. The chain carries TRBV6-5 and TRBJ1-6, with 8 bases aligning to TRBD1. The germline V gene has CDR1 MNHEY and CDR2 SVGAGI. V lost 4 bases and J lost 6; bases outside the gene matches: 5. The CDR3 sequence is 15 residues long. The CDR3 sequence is CASSFDRGTNSPLHF. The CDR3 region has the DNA TGTGCCAGCAGTTTCGACAGGGGAACTAATTCACCCCTCCACTTT.

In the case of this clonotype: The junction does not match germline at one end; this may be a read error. The CDR3: CANSFTTGTNTGELFF. The CDR3 bases are TGTGCCAACAGTTTTACGACGGGGACGAACACCGGGGAGCTGTTTTTT. V and J are TRBV12-3 or TRBV12-4 and TRBJ2-2; D is possibly TRBD2 (5 bases). CDR3 length: 16 residues.

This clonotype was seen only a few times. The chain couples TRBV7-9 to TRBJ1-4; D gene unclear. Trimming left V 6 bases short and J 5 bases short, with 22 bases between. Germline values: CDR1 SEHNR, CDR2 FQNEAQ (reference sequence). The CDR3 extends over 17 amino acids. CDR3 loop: CASSHERAQLLNEKLFF. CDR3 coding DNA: TGTGCCAGCAGTCATGAGAGAGCACAACTACTAAATGAAAAACTGTTTTTT.

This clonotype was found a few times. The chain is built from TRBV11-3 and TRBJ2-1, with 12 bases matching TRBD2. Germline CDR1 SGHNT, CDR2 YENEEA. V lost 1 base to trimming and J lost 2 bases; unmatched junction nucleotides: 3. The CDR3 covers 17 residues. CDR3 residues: CASSLGSSGGAYNEQFF. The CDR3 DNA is TGTGCCAGCAGCTTAGGGTCTAGCGGGGGGGCCTACAATGAGCAGTTCTTC.

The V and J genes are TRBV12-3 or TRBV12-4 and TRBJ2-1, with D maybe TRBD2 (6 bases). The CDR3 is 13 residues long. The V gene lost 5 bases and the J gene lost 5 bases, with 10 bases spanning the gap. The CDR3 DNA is TGTGCCAGCAGTACGGGACTTAACAATGAGCAGTTCTTC. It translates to CASSTGLNNEQFF.

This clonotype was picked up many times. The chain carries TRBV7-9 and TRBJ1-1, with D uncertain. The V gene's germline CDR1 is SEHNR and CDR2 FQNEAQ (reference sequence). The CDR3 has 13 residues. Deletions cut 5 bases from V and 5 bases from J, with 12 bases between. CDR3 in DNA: TGTGCCAGCAGCCCCCCGAGTGGTACTGAAGCTTTCTTT. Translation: CASSPPSGTEAFF.

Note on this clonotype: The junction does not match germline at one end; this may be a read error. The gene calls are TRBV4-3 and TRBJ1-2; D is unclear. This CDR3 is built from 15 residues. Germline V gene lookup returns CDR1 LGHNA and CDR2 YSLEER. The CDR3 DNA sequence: TGCGCCAGCAGCCTTATGAGGGCGGAGAACTATAGCTACACCTTC. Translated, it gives CASSLMRAENYSYTF.

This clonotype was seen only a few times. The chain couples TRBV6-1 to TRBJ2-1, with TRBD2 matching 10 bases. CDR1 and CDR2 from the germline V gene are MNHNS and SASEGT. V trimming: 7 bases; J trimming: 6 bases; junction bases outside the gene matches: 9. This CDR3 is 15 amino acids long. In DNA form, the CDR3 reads TGTGCCAGCAACTCACTAGCGGGGACCGGCAATGAGCAGTTCTTC. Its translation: CASNSLAGTGNEQFF.

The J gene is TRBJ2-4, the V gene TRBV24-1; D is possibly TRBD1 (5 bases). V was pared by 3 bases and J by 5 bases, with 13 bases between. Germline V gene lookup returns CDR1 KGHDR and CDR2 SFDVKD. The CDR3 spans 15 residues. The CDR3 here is CATSDSRLGENIQYF. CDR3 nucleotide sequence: TGTGCCACCAGTGATAGTAGGTTAGGGGAAAACATTCAGTACTTC.

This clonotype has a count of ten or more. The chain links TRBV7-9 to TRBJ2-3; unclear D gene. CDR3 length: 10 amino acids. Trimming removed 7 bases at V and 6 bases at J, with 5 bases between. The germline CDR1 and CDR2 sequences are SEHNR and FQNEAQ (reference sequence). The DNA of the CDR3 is TGTGCCAGCACCGAGGATACGCAGTATTTT. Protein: CASTEDTQYF.

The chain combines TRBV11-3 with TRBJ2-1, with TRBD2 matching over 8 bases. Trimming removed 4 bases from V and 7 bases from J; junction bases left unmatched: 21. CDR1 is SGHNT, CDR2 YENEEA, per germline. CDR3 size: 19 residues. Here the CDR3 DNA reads TGTGCCAGCAGCTCGCCCCCACAGACGGGCGGGGGGAAACTTAATGAGCAGTTCTTC. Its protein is CASSSPPQTGGGKLNEQFF.